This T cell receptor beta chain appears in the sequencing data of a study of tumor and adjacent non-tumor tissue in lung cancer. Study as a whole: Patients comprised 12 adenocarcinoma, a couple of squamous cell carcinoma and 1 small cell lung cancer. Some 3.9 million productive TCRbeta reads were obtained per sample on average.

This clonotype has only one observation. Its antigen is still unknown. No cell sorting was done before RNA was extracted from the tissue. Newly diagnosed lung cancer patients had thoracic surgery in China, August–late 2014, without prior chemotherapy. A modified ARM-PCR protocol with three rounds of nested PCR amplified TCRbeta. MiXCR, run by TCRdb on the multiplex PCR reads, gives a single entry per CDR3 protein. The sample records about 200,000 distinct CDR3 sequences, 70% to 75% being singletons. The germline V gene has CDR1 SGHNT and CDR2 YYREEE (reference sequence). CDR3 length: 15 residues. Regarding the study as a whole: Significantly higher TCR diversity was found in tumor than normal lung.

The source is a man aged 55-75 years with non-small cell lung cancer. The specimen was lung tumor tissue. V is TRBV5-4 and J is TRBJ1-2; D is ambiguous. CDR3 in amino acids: CVNSLDWGIGKGYTF. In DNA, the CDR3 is TGTGTCAACAGCTTGGATTGGGGAATCGGGAAGGGCTACACCTTC.